This T cell receptor beta chain was obtained from a study of T-cell memory formation after mild COVID-19. Study observations and caveats: What remained unconfirmed was the SARS-CoV-2 specificity of second-wave clones peaking on day 37.

V lost 0 bases, J lost 4 bases, and 6 bases stayed unmatched. CDR3 length: 15 residues. Germline V gene data show CDR1 as SGDLS and CDR2 as YYNGEE. In this sample, this clonotype turned up many times. Its cognate antigen is unknown. 5'RACE primed at constant segments yielded TCR alpha and TCR beta cDNA libraries bearing sample barcodes and UMIs. TCRdb reprocessed the 5' RACE reads via MiXCR and lists one record per CDR3 protein. Here the sample spans 110,000 to 150,000 distinct CDR3 sequences, around 25% being singletons. The receptor was derived from an adult woman who had mild COVID-19 (a few samples of this study predate the infection). Cell type and time point are not known. The sample consisted of PBMCs or a T cell subset sorted from them (not recorded which). The chain is built from TRBV9 and TRBJ2-7; TRBD1 matches at 8 bases. CDR3 amino acids: CASSVGQGSGYEQYF. The DNA of the CDR3 is TGTGCCAGCAGCGTAGGACAGGGGAGTGGGTACGAGCAGTACTTC. The entire variable domain, with the rest obtained from reference TRBV9 and TRBJ2-7, is as follows: DSGVTQTPKHLITATGQRVTLRCSPRSGDLSVYWYQQSLDQGLQFLIQYYNGEERAKGNILERFSAQQFPDLHSELNLSSLELGDSALYFCASSVGQGSGYEQYFGPGTRLTVT.